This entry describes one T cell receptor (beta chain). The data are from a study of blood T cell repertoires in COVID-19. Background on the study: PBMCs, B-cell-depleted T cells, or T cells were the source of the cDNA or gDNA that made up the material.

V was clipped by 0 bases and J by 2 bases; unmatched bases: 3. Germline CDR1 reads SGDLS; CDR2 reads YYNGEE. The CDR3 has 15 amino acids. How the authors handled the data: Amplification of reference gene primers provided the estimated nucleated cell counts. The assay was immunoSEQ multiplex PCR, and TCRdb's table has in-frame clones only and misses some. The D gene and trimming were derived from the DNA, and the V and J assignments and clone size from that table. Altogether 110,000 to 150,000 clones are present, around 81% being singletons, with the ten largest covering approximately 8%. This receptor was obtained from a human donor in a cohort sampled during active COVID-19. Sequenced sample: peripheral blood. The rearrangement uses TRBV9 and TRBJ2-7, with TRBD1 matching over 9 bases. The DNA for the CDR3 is TGTGCCAGCAGCGTAGGACAGGGGGTGGCCTACGAGCAGTACTTC. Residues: CASSVGQGVAYEQYF.